Shown below are 15 T cell receptor beta chains from a single sample sequenced in a study of Graves' ophthalmopathy and Graves' hyperthyroidism. Beta-chain TCR CDR3 regions were amplified from RNA transcripts. HTBI-primed RT-PCR formed the first round, and a multiplex PCR formed the second. TCRdb processed the multiplex PCR reads anew with MiXCR; each CDR3 protein has one entry. The sample yields over a million distinct CDR3 sequences, 35% to 40% seen once. Sample: peripheral blood or thyroid tissue (not recorded which). These receptors all come from an adult man with Graves' hyperthyroidism.

The chain couples TRBV12-3 or TRBV12-4 to TRBJ2-2; D not resolved. V dropped 3 bases and J dropped 0 bases, with 8 bases sitting between them. The CDR3 loop spans 15 amino acids. The CDR3 reads CASSFTGPNTGELFF. The CDR3 DNA reads TGTGCCAGCAGTTTCACGGGTCCGAACACCGGGGAGCTGTTTTTT.

The chain carries TRBV5-1 and TRBJ2-7, with TRBD1 matching over 7 bases. CDR3 size: 16 residues. Germline CDR1 is SGHRS and CDR2 is YFSETQ. J was trimmed by 7 bases and V by 2 bases; bases with no gene match: 15. The CDR3 coding sequence is TGCGCCAGCAGCTTTGGGGGAACAGGGGCCTTGGGGGAGCAGTACTTC. Translating gives CASSFGGTGALGEQYF.

This chain uses TRBV10-1 with TRBJ1-5; the D is unclear. Trimming took 5 bases from V and 4 from J, leaving 9 bases between them. Germline-derived CDR1 and CDR2 are WNHNN and SYGVQD (reference sequence). The CDR3 runs 13 residues. CDR3 sequence: CASSREVNQPQHF. For the CDR3, the DNA is TGCGCCAGCAGTCGGGAGGTGAATCAGCCCCAGCATTTT.

The table lists this clonotype with many counts. The chain is built from TRBV6-5 and TRBJ2-5; D is perhaps TRBD2 (5 bases). Germline loops: CDR1 MNHEY, CDR2 SVGAGI. The CDR3 is made up of 11 amino acids. The V gene lost 2 bases and the J gene lost 7 bases, with 5 bases spanning the gap. CDR3 region: CASSYGGTQYF. DNA of the CDR3: TGTGCCAGCAGTTACGGAGGGACCCAGTACTTC.

This clonotype was observed at least ten times. This sequence joins TRBV5-5 and TRBJ2-7; D assignment may be TRBD1 or TRBD2 (5 bases each). This CDR3 has 16 residues. The V and J ends lost 4 bases and 1 base respectively, with 18 bases between them. The germline V gene has CDR1 SGHKS and CDR2 YYEKEE (reference sequence). The CDR3 DNA reads as TGTGCCAGCAGCCCCTACTGGGACGCCTTATCCTACGAGCAGTACTTC. Translating gives CASSPYWDALSYEQYF.

The CDR3 DNA is TGCAGCGCGGATATGACAGGGCAAGTAGAGACCCAGTACTTC. Protein: CSADMTGQVETQYF. This chain uses TRBV29-1 with TRBJ2-5; 7 bases map to TRBD1. CDR1 is SQVTM and CDR2 is ANQGSEA in the germline V gene. The V and J ends lost 7 bases and 4 bases, in that order; junction bases with no gene match: 12. CDR3 length: 14 residues.

This clonotype showed up many times. V gene TRBV29-1 combines with J gene TRBJ2-7, with D hard to call. This CDR3 is 13 amino acids long. CDR1 and CDR2 (germline): SQVTM, ANQGSEA. The V and J ends lost 6 bases and 3 bases respectively, with 15 bases between them. In DNA form, the CDR3 reads TGCAGCGTGTTGGAAGGAGCCCTCTACGAGCAGTACTTC. It yields the protein CSVLEGALYEQYF.

V and J are TRBV11-2 and TRBJ1-1; D possibly corresponds to TRBD1 (5 bases). Germline loops: CDR1 SGHAT, CDR2 FQNNGV. The CDR3 loop spans 12 amino acids. Trimming removed 7 bases from V and 7 bases from J, with 13 bases in between. CDR3 DNA: TGTGCCAGCACCCCTGGGGACCTTGAAGCTTTCTTT. This sequence encodes CASTPGDLEAFF.

This clonotype was seen ten or more times. V usage is TRBV10-2 and J usage is TRBJ2-7, with TRBD1 matching over 7 bases. The germline gives CDR1 WSHSY, CDR2 SAAADI. With 7 bases clipped from V and 6 bases from J, the junction kept 12 bases outside the gene matches. The CDR3 runs 14 residues. CDR3: CASTEGQPVSEQYF. The DNA of the CDR3 is TGCGCCAGCACCGAGGGACAGCCCGTCTCCGAGCAGTACTTC.

This clonotype has more than one count but fewer than ten. Relative to the germline gene, one junction end is altered; a read error may explain this. This sequence joins TRBV2 and TRBJ2-5; D not certain. Per the germline V gene, CDR1 is SNHLY and CDR2 is FYNNEI. The CDR3 runs to 13 residues. The CDR3 protein is CASSANRQETQYF. The CDR3 region has the DNA TGTGCTAGCAGTGCAAACAGACAAGAGACCCAGTACTTC.

In this sample, this clonotype turned up many times. This sequence joins TRBV9 and TRBJ2-7; weak D call: TRBD1 (5 bases). V was clipped by 5 bases and J by 6 bases, with 15 bases between them. The CDR3 sequence is 13 residues long. Germline V gene lookup returns CDR1 SGDLS and CDR2 YYNGEE. CDR3 DNA sequence: TGTGCCAGCAGTGCGACTCCAGGGTCCGAGCAGTACTTC. Its protein is CASSATPGSEQYF.

This clonotype has at least ten counts. In DNA, the CDR3 is TGTGCCGCCGGGCCGAGCTCCTACGAGCAGTACTTC. This gives the protein CAAGPSSYEQYF. This chain uses TRBV6-6 with TRBJ2-7; D gene unclear. With 11 bases removed from V and 0 bases from J, the gap between germline ends came to 11 bases. The length of the CDR3 is 12 residues. Germline CDR1 reads MNHNY; CDR2 reads SVGAGI (reference sequence).

The genes are TRBV29-1 and TRBJ2-7, with TRBD2 matching over 14 bases. V was pared by 5 bases and J by 2 bases, with 8 bases of the junction left unmatched. Germline CDR1 reads SQVTM; CDR2 reads ANQGSEA. The CDR3 totals 16 residues. CDR3 coding DNA: TGCAGCGTTACCGGGACTAGCGGGAGTAGGCCCTACGAGCAGTACTTC. Encoded protein: CSVTGTSGSRPYEQYF.

Worth noting for this clonotype: Compared with germline, one end of the junction differs, possibly owing to a read error. The CDR3 nucleotides are TGTGCCAGCAGTGAAGAATCTTTAGCAGTTGGGGTGCGGCCCCTGCATTTT. Translated: CASSEESLAVGVRPLHF. The chain uses TRBV10-2 and TRBJ1-5; D is uncertain. This CDR3 contains 17 residues. Germline lookup yields CDR1 WSHSY and CDR2 SAAADI.

The rearrangement joins TRBV6-5 to TRBJ2-7; TRBD1 agrees at 8 bases. This CDR3 has 13 residues. Trimming cost V 7 bases and J 2 bases; bases outside gene matches: 4. Germline V CDR1 and CDR2: MNHEY, SVGAGI. The CDR3 DNA is TGTGCCAGCATGACAGGGGTCCCCTACGAGCAGTACTTC. It encodes CASMTGVPYEQYF.